The 16 T cell receptor beta chains presented below share a single source sample, sequenced in a study of T cells in Graves' hyperthyroidism and ophthalmopathy. Template material for amplifying TCR beta CDR3 regions consisted of RNA transcripts. First-round RT-PCR with HTBI primers amplified the TCR CDR3 region. TCRdb reprocessed the multiplex PCR reads via MiXCR and lists one record per CDR3 protein. The sample yields hundreds of thousands of distinct CDR3 sequences, around 22% seen once. Sequenced: blood. These receptors originate from a young woman with Graves' ophthalmopathy.

The gene calls are TRBV7-2 and TRBJ2-7, with 8 bases identical to TRBD1. This CDR3 has 15 residues. Germline values: CDR1 SGHTA, CDR2 FQGNSA. V lost 5 bases, J lost 2 bases, and 8 bases stayed unmatched. The CDR3 sequence is CASSPRQGRTYEQYF. The CDR3 nucleotides read TGTGCCAGCAGCCCACGACAGGGGCGAACCTACGAGCAGTACTTC.

The table lists this clonotype with many counts. V is TRBV28 and J is TRBJ1-2; 8 bases agree with TRBD1. Looked up from germline, CDR1 is MDHEN and CDR2 is SYDVKM. The CDR3 has 16 amino acids. V lost 5 bases and J lost 0; bases outside the gene matches: 8. As DNA, the CDR3 is TGTGCCAGCAGTCCCGCCGGGACAGGAACTAACTATGGCTACACCTTC. This sequence encodes CASSPAGTGTNYGYTF.

This clonotype was detected ten times or more. This chain links TRBV12-3 or TRBV12-4 with TRBJ2-5; D is perhaps TRBD1 or TRBD2 (5 bases each). Trimming cost V 3 bases and J 4 bases, with 9 bases left between them. This CDR3 is built from 13 residues. The CDR3 DNA follows: TGTGCCAGCAGTTTGGGACGGCGAGAGACCCAGTACTTC. Protein sequence: CASSLGRRETQYF.

There are a few counts of this clonotype. CDR3 DNA sequence: TGTGCCACTTCCCGGGGGGTTTGGGCTTTCTTT. Residues: CATSRGVWAFF. J is TRBJ1-1 and V is TRBV25-1; a possible D gene is TRBD1 (5 bases). This CDR3 is built from 11 residues. CDR1 and CDR2 from the germline V gene are MGHDK and SYGVNS. With 10 bases removed from V and 11 bases from J, the gap between germline ends came to 17 bases.

Many counts were recorded for this clonotype. The rearrangement uses TRBV5-1 and TRBJ2-2; D is unresolved. The germline V gene has CDR1 SGHRS and CDR2 YFSETQ. CDR3 length equals 13 residues. Between the trimmed V and J ends, which lost 4 bases and 6 bases, there was a span of 10 bases. In nucleotides, the CDR3 is TGCGCCAGCAGCCTTCCCTTGCCCGGGGAGCTGTTTTTT. It encodes CASSLPLPGELFF.

This clonotype has only a few counts. V and J are TRBV6-1 and TRBJ2-3; no definite D call. From germline, CDR1 is MNHNS and CDR2 SASEGT. V was shortened by 6 bases and J by 5 bases, with 6 bases between the two germline ends. CDR3 length: 11 amino acids. CDR3 protein: CASSKVDTQYF. The CDR3 DNA sequence: TGTGCCAGCAGCAAAGTAGATACGCAGTATTTT.

This clonotype occurred many times. The chain employs TRBV28 and TRBJ2-7; no clear D. V was clipped by 8 bases and J by 6 bases, with 17 bases between them. Germline CDR1 reads MDHEN; CDR2 reads SYDVKM. This CDR3 comprises 13 residues. The CDR3 DNA reads TGTGCCAGCGGTAAAGCAGATGTCTGCGAGCAGTACTTC. Translation: CASGKADVCEQYF.

This clonotype was observed a few times. The chain links TRBV12-3 or TRBV12-4 to TRBJ2-5, with 8 nucleotides matching TRBD2. J gave up 3 bases and V 4 bases, and 1 base lay outside the gene matches. The length of the CDR3 is 13 residues. The CDR3 nucleotides read TGTGCCAGCAGTTCGCGGGGGGAAGAGACCCAGTACTTC. It codes for CASSSRGEETQYF.

This clonotype showed up many times. V is TRBV5-5 and J is TRBJ1-5; D is undetermined. Germline V gene data show CDR1 as SGHKS and CDR2 as YYEKEE (reference sequence). The CDR3 contains 14 residues. Trimming cost V 5 bases and J 3 bases, with 12 bases left between them. CDR3 coding DNA: TGTGCCAGCAGGACTGGGCTGATCAATCAGCCCCAGCATTTT. This encodes CASRTGLINQPQHF.

This clonotype appeared once. The J gene is TRBJ1-1, the V gene TRBV28; TRBD1 matches 11 bases. CDR3 length: 15 residues. J was trimmed by 3 bases and V by 7 bases; bases with no gene match: 7. The germline V gene has CDR1 MDHEN and CDR2 SYDVKM. This chain's CDR3 is CASNIMGQGDTEAFF. CDR3 in DNA: TGTGCCAGCAACATAATGGGACAGGGGGACACTGAAGCTTTCTTT.

This clonotype has only a few counts. The chain joins TRBV3-1 to TRBJ1-2; the D gene is possibly TRBD1 (5 bases). V lost 1 base and J 1 base, leaving 19 bases between the germline ends. Germline V CDR1 and CDR2: LGHDT, YNNKEL (reference sequence). The CDR3 has 18 residues. CDR3 in amino acids: CASSQGRAQDVFNYGYTF. As DNA, the CDR3 is TGTGCCAGCAGCCAAGGTCGAGCACAGGACGTATTTAACTATGGCTACACCTTC.

The chain uses TRBV6-1 and TRBJ1-2; 10 bases match TRBD1. This CDR3 spans 15 amino acids. Germline loops: CDR1 MNHNS, CDR2 SASEGT. The V and J ends lost 5 bases and 7 bases, in that order; junction bases with no gene match: 10. CDR3 sequence: CASSRQGQGKGGYTF. The CDR3 bases are TGTGCCAGCAGTCGCCAGGGACAGGGGAAAGGTGGCTACACCTTC.

This clonotype has at least ten counts. The CDR3 loop is CASSELYRGFGNTIYF. The CDR3 DNA follows: TGTGCCAGCAGTGAATTGTACAGGGGGTTTGGAAACACCATATATTTT. The genes are TRBV2 and TRBJ1-3, with 8 bases lining up with TRBD1. The germline CDR1 and CDR2 sequences are SNHLY and FYNNEI. The V segment lost 2 bases and the J segment 3 bases; nucleotides outside the gene matches: 6. The CDR3 consists of 16 residues.

As concerns this clonotype: A read error is likely, as this CDR3 ends without the conserved phenylalanine or tryptophan. The rearrangement uses TRBV5-1 and TRBJ1-1; D remains ambiguous. This CDR3 region has 13 residues. With 4 bases removed from V and 2 bases from J, the gap between germline ends came to 9 bases. The germline CDR1 and CDR2 sequences are SGHRS and YFSETQ. The CDR3 nucleotides read TGCGCCAGCAGCAATGCGGGAAACACTGAAGCTTTCTCT. Translated: CASSNAGNTEAFS.

The chain uses TRBV6-1 and TRBJ1-1; 9 nucleotides line up with TRBD1. The germline CDR1 and CDR2 sequences are MNHNS and SASEGT. Trimming cost V 6 bases and J 3 bases; bases outside gene matches: 2. This CDR3 has 13 amino acids. CDR3: CASRQGADTEAFF. CDR3 coding DNA: TGTGCCAGCAGACAGGGGGCTGACACTGAAGCTTTCTTT.

This chain joins TRBV6-5 and TRBJ1-5; no reliable D call. The V end lost 0 bases, the J end lost 7 bases, and 10 bases lay between the germline ends. CDR3 size: 14 residues. CDR1 MNHEY and CDR2 SVGAGI come from the germline V gene. The CDR3 loop is CASSYSPGDQPQHF. CDR3 nucleotide sequence: TGTGCCAGCAGTTACTCACCGGGAGACCAGCCCCAGCATTTT.